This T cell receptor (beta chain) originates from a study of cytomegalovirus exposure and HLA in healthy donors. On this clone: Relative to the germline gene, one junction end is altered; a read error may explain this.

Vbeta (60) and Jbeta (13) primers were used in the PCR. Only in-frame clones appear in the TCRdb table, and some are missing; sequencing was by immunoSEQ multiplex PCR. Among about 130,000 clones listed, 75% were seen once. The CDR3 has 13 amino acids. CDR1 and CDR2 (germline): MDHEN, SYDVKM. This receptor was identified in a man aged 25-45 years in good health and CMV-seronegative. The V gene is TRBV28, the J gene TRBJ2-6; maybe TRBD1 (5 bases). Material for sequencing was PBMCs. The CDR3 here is CATTLSGANGLTF. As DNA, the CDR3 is TGTGCTACCACCCTCTCTGGGGCCAACGGCCTGACTTTC.